The T cell receptor (beta chain) described here comes from a study of cytomegalovirus exposure and HLA in healthy donors. The PCR was carried out with 60 Vbeta primers and 13 Jbeta primers. Sequencing used immunoSEQ multiplex PCR; TCRdb keeps in-frame clones, though not all of them. The sample holds some 110,000 clones, 70% to 80% seen once. Germline CDR1 reads SGHTA; CDR2 reads FQGNSA. The ends lost 3 bases at V and 5 bases at J; junction bases unmatched: 5. The CDR3 spans 14 residues. Study results and caveats: Presence/absence analyses took donor sequencing depth as roughly uniform. Earlier analysis looked at TCR beta V segments, and most were productive about 90% or about 30% of the time. V- and J-gene trimming of TCR beta was linked (in a later analysis) to a missense DCLRE1C variant.

A note on this clone: Its antigen is unidentified.

What was sequenced was PBMCs. The receptor was derived from a woman aged 45-59 years in good health and CMV-seropositive. The chain joins TRBV7-2 to TRBJ2-5, with 8 bases identical to TRBD2. In nucleotides, the CDR3 is TGTGCCAGCAGCTTGAGCGGGGGAATGGAGACCCAGTACTTC. The encoded protein is CASSLSGGMETQYF.